This T cell receptor beta chain was captured by sequencing in a study of control samples from healthy donors and cancer patients. This CDR3 contains 14 residues. V shed 5 bases and J shed 2 bases, with 12 bases lying between them. The germline V gene has CDR1 SGHAT and CDR2 FQNNGV. The table came from immunoSEQ multiplex PCR; TCRdb's copy has only in-frame clones and leaves some out. Here the sample spans approximately 100,000 clones, 85% to 90% being singletons. The source is a man aged 25-45 years in good health. Input material: blood. The chain recombines TRBV11-2 with TRBJ2-5; D gene ambiguous. The DNA for the CDR3 is TGTGCCAGCAGCCCTTCACGAGAACAAGAGACCCAGTACTTC. The encoded protein is CASSPSREQETQYF. Using reference TRBV11-2 and TRBJ2-5 for the parts outside the CDR3, the full variable domain is EAGVAQSPRYKIIEKRQSVAFWCNPISGHATLYWYQQILGQGPKLLIQFQNNGVVDDSQLPKDRFSAERLKGVDSTLKIQPAKLEDSAVYLCASSPSREQETQYFGPGTRLLVL.